This TCR beta chain comes out of a study of cytomegalovirus exposure and HLA in healthy donors. Study observations and caveats: It was about 180 TCR beta chains that were listed as cytomegalovirus-associated. TRBV6-2, TRBV6-3 and some other V segments were unresolvable in 87-base-pair reads. Most TCR sequences were rare, but some public TCRs occurred in many donors.

Points on this clone: Its matching antigen is unknown.

The CDR3 is made up of 16 amino acids. The V gene end was trimmed by 6 bases and the J gene end by 0 bases; junction bases not matched to a gene: 5. Germline V lookup: CDR1 SEHNR, CDR2 FQNEAQ (reference sequence). The PCR ran on 60 Vbeta and 13 Jbeta primers. Only in-frame clones appear in the TCRdb table, and some are missing; sequencing was by immunoSEQ multiplex PCR. Among 95,000 to 150,000 clones listed, roughly 75% were seen once. The chain employs TRBV7-9 and TRBJ2-3; 11 bases map to TRBD2. Sequenced sample: PBMCs. The source is a man aged 25-40 years in good health and CMV-seropositive. The CDR3 coding sequence is TGTGCCAGCAGTACCGGGACTAGCGGTAGCACAGATACGCAGTATTTT. Amino acids: CASSTGTSGSTDTQYF.